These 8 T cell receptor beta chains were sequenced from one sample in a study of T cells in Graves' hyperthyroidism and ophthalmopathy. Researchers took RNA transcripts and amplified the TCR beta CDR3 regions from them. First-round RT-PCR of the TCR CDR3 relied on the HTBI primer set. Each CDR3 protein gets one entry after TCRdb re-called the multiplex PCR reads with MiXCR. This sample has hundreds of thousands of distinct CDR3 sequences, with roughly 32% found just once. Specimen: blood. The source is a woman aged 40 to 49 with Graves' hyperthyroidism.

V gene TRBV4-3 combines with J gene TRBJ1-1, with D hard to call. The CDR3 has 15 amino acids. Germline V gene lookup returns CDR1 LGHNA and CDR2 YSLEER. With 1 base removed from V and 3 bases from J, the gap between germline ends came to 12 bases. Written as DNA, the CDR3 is TGCGCCAGCAGCCAAGTTCCGGGTATAGACACTGAAGCTTTCTTT. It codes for CASSQVPGIDTEAFF.

As DNA, the CDR3 is TGTGCCAGCAGAGGGCCTTCCCAGAGCAATCAGCCCCAGCATTTT. Its protein product is CASRGPSQSNQPQHF. The chain joins TRBV6-6 to TRBJ1-5; D uncertain. Trimming took 6 bases from V and 1 from J, leaving 13 bases between them. CDR1 is MNHNY, CDR2 SVGAGI, per germline (reference sequence). This CDR3 spans 15 amino acids.

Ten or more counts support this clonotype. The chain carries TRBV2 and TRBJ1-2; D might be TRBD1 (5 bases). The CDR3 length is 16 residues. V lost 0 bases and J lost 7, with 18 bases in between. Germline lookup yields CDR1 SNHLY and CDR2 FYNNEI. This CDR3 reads CASSEAGGAPSIGYTF. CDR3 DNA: TGTGCCAGCAGTGAAGCGGGAGGGGCCCCATCAATTGGCTACACCTTC.

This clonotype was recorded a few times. This chain's CDR3 is CSASPLPGASGTQETQYF. CDR3 bases: TGCAGTGCTAGCCCTCTCCCAGGGGCTAGCGGGACTCAAGAGACCCAGTACTTC. This chain joins TRBV20-1 and TRBJ2-5, with 9 bases that match TRBD2. Trimming removed 3 bases from V and 2 bases from J; junction bases left unmatched: 16. This CDR3 region has 18 residues. The germline gives CDR1 DFQATT, CDR2 SNEGSKA (reference sequence).

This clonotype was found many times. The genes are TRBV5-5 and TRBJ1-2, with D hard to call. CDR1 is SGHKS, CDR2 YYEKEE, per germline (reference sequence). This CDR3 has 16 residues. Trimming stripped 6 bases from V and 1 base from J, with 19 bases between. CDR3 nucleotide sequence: TGTGCCAGCAACCTCCCTGGGCAGCTCTATAACTATGGCTACACCTTC. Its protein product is CASNLPGQLYNYGYTF.

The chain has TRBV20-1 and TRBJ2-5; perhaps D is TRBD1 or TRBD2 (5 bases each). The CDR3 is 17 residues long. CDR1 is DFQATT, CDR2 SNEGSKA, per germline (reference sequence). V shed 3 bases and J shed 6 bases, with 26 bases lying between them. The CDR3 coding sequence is TGCAGTGCTAGTGAGAGTCGCAGATCAGGGAGAATAAAGACCCAGTACTTC. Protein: CSASESRRSGRIKTQYF.

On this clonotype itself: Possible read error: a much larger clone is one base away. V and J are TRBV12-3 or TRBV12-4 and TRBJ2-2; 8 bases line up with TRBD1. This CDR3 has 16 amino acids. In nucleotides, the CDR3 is TGTGCCAGCACTTTAATGACAGGGGTCGACACCGGGGGGCTGTTTTTT. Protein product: CASTLMTGVDTGGLFF.

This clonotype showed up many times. The CDR3: CARKGSQETQYF. The CDR3 DNA follows: TGTGCCAGGAAGGGGAGCCAAGAGACCCAGTACTTC. The chain links TRBV2 to TRBJ2-5, with D perhaps given as TRBD1 or TRBD2 (5 bases each). Germline CDR1 SNHLY, CDR2 FYNNEI. There are 12 residues in the CDR3. V lost 9 bases and J 1 base, leaving 9 bases between the germline ends.